This T cell receptor beta chain was documented in a study of cytomegalovirus exposure and HLA in healthy donors. Germline V gene sequence: CDR1 SNHLY, CDR2 FYNNEI. Trimming cost V 4 bases and J 3 bases, with 19 bases left between them. This CDR3 region has 17 residues. The study's findings and limits: The study designated roughly 150 TCR beta chains cytomegalovirus-associated. Across donors, sequencing depth was assumed by presence/absence analyses to be roughly uniform.

PCR was performed using 60 Vbeta and 13 Jbeta primers. The table came from immunoSEQ multiplex PCR; TCRdb's copy has only in-frame clones and leaves some out. Of about 85,000 clones listed, over 75% are singletons. Regarding this clone: Its antigen is still unknown.

The TCR was taken from a boy younger than 18 in good health and CMV-seronegative. The genes are TRBV2 and TRBJ1-5; D is possibly TRBD1 (5 bases). Material: PBMCs. The CDR3 loop reads CASSGQSDPYDNQPQHF. CDR3 nucleotides: TGTGCCAGCAGTGGACAGTCGGACCCATATGACAATCAGCCCCAGCATTTT.